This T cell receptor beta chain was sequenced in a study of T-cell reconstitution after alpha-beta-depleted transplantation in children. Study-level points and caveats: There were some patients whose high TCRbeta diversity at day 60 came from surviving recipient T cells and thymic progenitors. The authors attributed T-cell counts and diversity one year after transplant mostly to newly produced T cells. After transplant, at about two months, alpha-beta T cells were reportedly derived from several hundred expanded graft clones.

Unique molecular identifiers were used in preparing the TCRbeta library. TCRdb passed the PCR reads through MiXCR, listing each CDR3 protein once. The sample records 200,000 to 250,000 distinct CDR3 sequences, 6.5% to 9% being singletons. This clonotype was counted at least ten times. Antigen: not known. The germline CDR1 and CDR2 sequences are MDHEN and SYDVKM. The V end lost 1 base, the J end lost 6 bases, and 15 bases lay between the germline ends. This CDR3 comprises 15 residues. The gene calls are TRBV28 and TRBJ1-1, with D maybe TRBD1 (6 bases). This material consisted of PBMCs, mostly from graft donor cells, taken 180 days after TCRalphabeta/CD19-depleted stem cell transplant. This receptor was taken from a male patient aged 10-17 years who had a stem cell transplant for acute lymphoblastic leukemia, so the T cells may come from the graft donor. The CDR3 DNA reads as TGTGCCAGCAGTTTATCCTTTAGGGGGAGGGCTGAAGCTTTCTTT. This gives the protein CASSLSFRGRAEAFF.